This is a list of T cell receptor beta chains from one sample in a study of cytomegalovirus exposure and HLA in healthy donors. Here immunoSEQ multiplex PCR was the method, and the copy in TCRdb shows in-frame clones only, minus some. The sample includes 120,000 to 150,000 clones, about 80% of them seen just once. The sequencing sample was made of PBMCs. These receptors originate from a man aged 40-49 years in good health and CMV-seropositive. CDR3s include the opening cysteine and the closing phenylalanine or tryptophan. The D gene is left open where the match is weak.

>TRBJ1-4|TRBV7-9|TRBD1
CASSSHPGQGGEKLFF
>TRBJ2-7|TRBV7-2|TRBD1
CASSSRTGAYEQYF
>TRBJ2-3|TRBV5-1|TRBD2
CASIAGGTDTQYF
>TRBJ2-3|TRBV5-1|TRBD2
CASCPGLVFTDTQYF
>TRBJ1-1|TRBV4-3|TRBD1
CASSRPDRGTEAFF
>TRBJ2-5|TRBV6-1|TRBD1
CASGRTGSLETQYF
>NA|TRBV2|TRBD1
CASSERGQGISYEQYF
>TRBJ1-1|TRBV4-1|NA
CASSQGIQGNTEAFF
>TRBJ2-7|TRBV6-5|NA
CASSPLGLRGQYF
>TRBJ1-2|TRBV11-2|TRBD1
CASSLGTGDYGYTF
>TRBJ2-5|TRBV6-4|TRBD2
CASSRREAETQYF